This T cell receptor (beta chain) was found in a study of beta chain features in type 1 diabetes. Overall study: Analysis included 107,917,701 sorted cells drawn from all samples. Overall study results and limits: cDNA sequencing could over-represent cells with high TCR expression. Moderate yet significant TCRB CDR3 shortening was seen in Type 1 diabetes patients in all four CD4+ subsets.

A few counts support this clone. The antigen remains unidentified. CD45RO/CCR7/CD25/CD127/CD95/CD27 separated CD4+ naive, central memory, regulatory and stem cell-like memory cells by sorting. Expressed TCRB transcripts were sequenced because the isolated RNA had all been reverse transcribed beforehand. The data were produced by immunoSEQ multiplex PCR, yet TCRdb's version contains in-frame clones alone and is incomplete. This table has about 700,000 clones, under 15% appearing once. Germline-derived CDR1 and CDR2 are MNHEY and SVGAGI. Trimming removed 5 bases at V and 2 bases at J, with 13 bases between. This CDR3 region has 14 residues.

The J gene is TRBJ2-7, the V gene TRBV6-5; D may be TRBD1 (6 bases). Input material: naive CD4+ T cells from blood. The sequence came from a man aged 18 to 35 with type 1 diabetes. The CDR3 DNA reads TGTGCCAGCAGTGCCTACAGGGACACCTACGAGCAGTACTTC. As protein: CASSAYRDTYEQYF.